This T cell receptor beta chain emerged from a study of regulatory T cells in long-lasting Graves disease. Time point meaning: newly diagnosed GD, antithyroid drugs for less than 3 months. Extracted PBMC RNA gave rise to the TCR library. This CDR3 comprises 15 residues. V was pared by 0 bases and J by 4 bases, with 12 bases between. The V gene's germline CDR1 is KGHSH and CDR2 LQKENI. This clonotype has a count of ten or more. Arm-PCR with iRepertoire HTBI primers amplified the CDR3 regions for these TCR beta libraries. Authors' methods: In the combined samples, 50 to 75 TRBV and fewer than 15 TRBJ segments were identified. TCRdb analysed the multiplex PCR reads with MiXCR anew, one entry per CDR3 protein. None of the V and J calls come from the authors' own analysis; TCRdb made them. There are roughly 530,000 distinct CDR3 sequences in the sample; roughly 15% occur only once, and 20% to 25% lies in the top ten.

The data also belong to a second study, concerning T cells in Graves' hyperthyroidism and ophthalmopathy. This second study notes: HTBI primers were employed in a first-round RT-PCR of the TCR CDR3.

The sequence was collected from a woman aged 35 to 60 with Graves disease. The chain has TRBV18 and TRBJ1-1; D may be TRBD1 (6 bases). This specimen was peripheral blood mononuclear cells (PBMCs), taken at new diagnosis, from a patient treated with antithyroid drugs. CDR3 region: CASSPPQGSATEAFF. The CDR3 region has the DNA TGTGCCAGCTCACCACCACAGGGATCGGCCACTGAAGCTTTCTTT.